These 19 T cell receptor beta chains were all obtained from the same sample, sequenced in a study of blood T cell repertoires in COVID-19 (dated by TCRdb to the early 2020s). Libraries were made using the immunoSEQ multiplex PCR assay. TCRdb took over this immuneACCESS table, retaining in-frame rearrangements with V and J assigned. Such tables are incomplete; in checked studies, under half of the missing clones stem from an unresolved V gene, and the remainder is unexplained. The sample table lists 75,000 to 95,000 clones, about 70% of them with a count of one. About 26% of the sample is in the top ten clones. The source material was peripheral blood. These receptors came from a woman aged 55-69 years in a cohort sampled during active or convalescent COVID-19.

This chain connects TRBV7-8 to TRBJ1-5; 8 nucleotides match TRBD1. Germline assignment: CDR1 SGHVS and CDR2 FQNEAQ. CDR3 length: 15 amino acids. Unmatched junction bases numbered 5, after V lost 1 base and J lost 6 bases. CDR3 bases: TGTGCCAGCAGCTTAGTCCAGGGGGCGGGTCAGCCCCAGCATTTT. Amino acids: CASSLVQGAGQPQHF.

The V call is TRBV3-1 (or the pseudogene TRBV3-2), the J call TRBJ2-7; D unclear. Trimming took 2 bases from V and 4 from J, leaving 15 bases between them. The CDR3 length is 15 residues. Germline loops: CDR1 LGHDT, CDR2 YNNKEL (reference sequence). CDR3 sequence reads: CASSQTPTRHYEQYF. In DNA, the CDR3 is TGTGCCAGCAGCCAAACCCCGACGAGGCATTACGAGCAGTACTTC.

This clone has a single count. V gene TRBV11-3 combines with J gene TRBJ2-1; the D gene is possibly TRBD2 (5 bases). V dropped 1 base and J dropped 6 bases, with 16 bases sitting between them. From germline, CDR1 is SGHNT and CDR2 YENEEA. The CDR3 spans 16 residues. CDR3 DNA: TGTGCCAGCAGCTTAGTGTACAGTGAGGGATTCAATGAGCAGTTCTTC. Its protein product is CASSLVYSEGFNEQFF.

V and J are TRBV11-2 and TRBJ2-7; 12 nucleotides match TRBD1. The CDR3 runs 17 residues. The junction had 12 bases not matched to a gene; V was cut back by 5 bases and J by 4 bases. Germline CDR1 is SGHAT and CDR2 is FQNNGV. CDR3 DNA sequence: TGTGCCAGCAGCCTCAGAGGTGGGACAGGGGGCTTTTACGAGCAGTACTTC. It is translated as CASSLRGGTGGFYEQYF.

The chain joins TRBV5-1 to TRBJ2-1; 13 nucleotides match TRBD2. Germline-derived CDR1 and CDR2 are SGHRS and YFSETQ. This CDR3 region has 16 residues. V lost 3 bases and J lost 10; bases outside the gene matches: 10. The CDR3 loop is CASSSKLAGGHEEQFF. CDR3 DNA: TGCGCCAGCAGCTCGAAACTAGCGGGGGGGCACGAGGAGCAGTTCTTC.

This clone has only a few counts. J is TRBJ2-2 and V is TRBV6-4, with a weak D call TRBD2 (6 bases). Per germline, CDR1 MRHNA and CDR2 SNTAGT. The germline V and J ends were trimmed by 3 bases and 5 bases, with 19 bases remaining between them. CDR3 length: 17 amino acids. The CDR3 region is CASSEIWGSAGTGELFF. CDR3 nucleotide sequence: TGTGCCAGCAGTGAAATCTGGGGGTCCGCGGGAACCGGGGAGCTGTTTTTT.

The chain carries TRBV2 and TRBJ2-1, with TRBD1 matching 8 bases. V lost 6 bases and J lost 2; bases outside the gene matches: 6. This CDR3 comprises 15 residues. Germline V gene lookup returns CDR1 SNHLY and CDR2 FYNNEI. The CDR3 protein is CASSVGQGTYNEQFF. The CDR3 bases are TGTGCCAGCAGCGTCGGACAGGGAACCTACAATGAGCAGTTCTTC.

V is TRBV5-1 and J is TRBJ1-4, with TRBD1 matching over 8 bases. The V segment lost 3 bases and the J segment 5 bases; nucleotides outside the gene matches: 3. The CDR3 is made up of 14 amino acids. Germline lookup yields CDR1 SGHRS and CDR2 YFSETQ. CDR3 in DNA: TGCGCCAGCAGCTATACAGGGGGGAATGAAAAACTGTTTTTT. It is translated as CASSYTGGNEKLFF.

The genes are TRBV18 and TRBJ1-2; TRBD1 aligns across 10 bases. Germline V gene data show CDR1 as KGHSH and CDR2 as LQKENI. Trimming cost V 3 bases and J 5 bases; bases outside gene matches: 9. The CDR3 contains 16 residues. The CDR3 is CASSPDGQGVRYGYTF. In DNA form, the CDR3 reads TGTGCCAGCTCACCCGATGGACAGGGGGTACGGTATGGCTACACCTTC.

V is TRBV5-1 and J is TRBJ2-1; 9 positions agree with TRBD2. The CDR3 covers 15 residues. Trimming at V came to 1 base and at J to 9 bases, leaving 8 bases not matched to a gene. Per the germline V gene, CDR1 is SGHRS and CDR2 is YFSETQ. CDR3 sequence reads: CASSLLAGGPGEQFF. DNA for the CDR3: TGCGCCAGCAGCTTGCTGGCGGGGGGGCCGGGTGAGCAGTTCTTC.

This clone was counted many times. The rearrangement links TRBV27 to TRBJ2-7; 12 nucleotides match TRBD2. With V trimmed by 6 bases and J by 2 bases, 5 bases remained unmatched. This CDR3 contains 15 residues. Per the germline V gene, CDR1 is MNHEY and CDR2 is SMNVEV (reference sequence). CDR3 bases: TGTGCCAGCAGACCTTCTAGCGGGGGGGCCTACGAGCAGTACTTC. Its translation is CASRPSSGGAYEQYF.

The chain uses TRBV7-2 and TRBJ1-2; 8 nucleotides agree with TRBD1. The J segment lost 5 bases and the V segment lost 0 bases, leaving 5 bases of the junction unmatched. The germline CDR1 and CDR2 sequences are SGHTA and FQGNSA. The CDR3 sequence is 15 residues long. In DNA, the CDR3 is TGTGCCAGCAGCTTAGCGCCAGGGGGCGGGTATGGCTACACCTTC. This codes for CASSLAPGGGYGYTF.

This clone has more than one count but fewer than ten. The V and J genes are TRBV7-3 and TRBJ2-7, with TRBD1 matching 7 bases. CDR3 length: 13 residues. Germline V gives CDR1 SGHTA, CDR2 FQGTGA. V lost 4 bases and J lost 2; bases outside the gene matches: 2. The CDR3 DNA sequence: TGTGCCAGCAGCTATGGACAGGCCTACGAGCAGTACTTC. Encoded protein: CASSYGQAYEQYF.

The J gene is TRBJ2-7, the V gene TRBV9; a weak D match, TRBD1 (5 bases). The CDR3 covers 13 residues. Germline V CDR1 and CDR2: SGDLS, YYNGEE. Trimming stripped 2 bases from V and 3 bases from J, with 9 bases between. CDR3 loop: CASSVAQGYEQYF. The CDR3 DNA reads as TGTGCCAGCAGCGTTGCCCAGGGCTACGAGCAGTACTTC.

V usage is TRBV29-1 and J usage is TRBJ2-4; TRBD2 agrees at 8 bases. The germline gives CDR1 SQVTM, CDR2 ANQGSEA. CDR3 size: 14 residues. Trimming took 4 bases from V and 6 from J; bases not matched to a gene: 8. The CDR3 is CSVGITSGGNIQYF. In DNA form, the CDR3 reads TGCAGCGTTGGGATTACGAGCGGGGGAAACATTCAGTACTTC.

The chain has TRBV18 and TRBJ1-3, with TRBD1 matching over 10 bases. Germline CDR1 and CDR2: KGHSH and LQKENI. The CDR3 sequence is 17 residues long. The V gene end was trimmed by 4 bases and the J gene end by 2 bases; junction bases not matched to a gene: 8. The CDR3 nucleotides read TGTGCCAGCTCACAAATGGGACAGGGGATCACTGGAAACACCATATATTTT. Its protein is CASSQMGQGITGNTIYF.

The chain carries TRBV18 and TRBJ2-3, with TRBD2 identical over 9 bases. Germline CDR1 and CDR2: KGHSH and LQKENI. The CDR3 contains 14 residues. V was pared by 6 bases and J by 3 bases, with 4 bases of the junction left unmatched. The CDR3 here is CASSSAGGTDTQYF. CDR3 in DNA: TGTGCCAGCTCCTCAGCGGGGGGAACAGATACGCAGTATTTT.

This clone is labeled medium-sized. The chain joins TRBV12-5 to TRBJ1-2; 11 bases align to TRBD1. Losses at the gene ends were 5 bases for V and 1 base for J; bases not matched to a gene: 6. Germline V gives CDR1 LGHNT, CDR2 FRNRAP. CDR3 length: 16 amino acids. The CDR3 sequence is CASGRTGTGGNYGYTF. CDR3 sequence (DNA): TGTGCTAGTGGTCGCACCGGGACAGGGGGTAACTATGGCTACACCTTC.

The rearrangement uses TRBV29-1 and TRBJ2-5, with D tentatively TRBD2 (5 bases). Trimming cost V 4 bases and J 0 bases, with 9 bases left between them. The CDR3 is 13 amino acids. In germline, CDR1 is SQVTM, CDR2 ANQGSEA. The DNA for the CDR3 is TGCAGCGTTGCATGGAGGTACCAAGAGACCCAGTACTTC. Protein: CSVAWRYQETQYF.